A selection of T cell receptor beta chains follows, all from one sample in a study of cytomegalovirus exposure and HLA in healthy donors. Some clones are missing from TCRdb's copy, which holds only in-frame ones; the method was immunoSEQ multiplex PCR. The sample holds under 150,000 clones, approximately 80% seen once. Source material: PBMCs. The receptor set was obtained from a man aged 25-45 years in good health and CMV-seronegative. The CDR3 runs from the conserved cysteine through the conserved F or W. Each record gives: CDR3 DNA, CDR3 protein, clone size, J gene, V gene, D gene. The D gene is left open where the match is weak. The size field is filled for only some rows; it gives once, few, many or a size class.

cdr3_nt: TGCGCCAGCACCATAGGGACTAGCGGGAGCTCAGATACGCAGTATTTT; cdr3_aa: CASTIGTSGSSDTQYF; clone_size: -; j_call: TRBJ2-3; v_call: TRBV5-1; d_call: TRBD2
cdr3_nt: TGTGCCAGTAGGCCGATCGGGACAGGGATTCACTCTGGAAACACCATATATTTT; cdr3_aa: CASRPIGTGIHSGNTIYF; clone_size: -; j_call: TRBJ1-3; v_call: TRBV19; d_call: TRBD1
cdr3_nt: TGTGCCAGCAGCTTAATCAGTTGGGCTAGCGGGAGGTACGAGCAGTACTTC; cdr3_aa: CASSLISWASGRYEQYF; clone_size: -; j_call: TRBJ2-7; v_call: TRBV11-2; d_call: TRBD2
cdr3_nt: TGTGCCAGCAGCCTCGGTGGCTCCTATAATTCACCCCTCCACTTT; cdr3_aa: CASSLGGSYNSPLHF; clone_size: -; j_call: TRBJ1-6; v_call: TRBV7-9; d_call: -
cdr3_nt: TGTGCCAGCTCTCGACAGGGGGCCCAGAATGAGCAGTTCTTC; cdr3_aa: CASSRQGAQNEQFF; clone_size: -; j_call: TRBJ2-1; v_call: TRBV18; d_call: TRBD1
cdr3_nt: TGTGCCAGTACTATGGACAGGACCGGGCCAGATACGCAGTATTTT; cdr3_aa: CASTMDRTGPDTQYF; clone_size: -; j_call: TRBJ2-3; v_call: TRBV19; d_call: TRBD1
cdr3_nt: TGCGCCAGCAGCTTAACTAGAACCGCGGGAGCCACAGATACGCAGTATTTT; cdr3_aa: CASSLTRTAGATDTQYF; clone_size: -; j_call: TRBJ2-3; v_call: TRBV5-1; d_call: TRBD2
cdr3_nt: TGTGCCAGCAGCCAGTCGAGGACAGGCCTTAACTATGGCTACACCTTC; cdr3_aa: CASSQSRTGLNYGYTF; clone_size: -; j_call: TRBJ1-2; v_call: TRBV4-2; d_call: TRBD1
cdr3_nt: TGTGCCTGGAGTACTGGGACAGGGACTTCACCCCTCCACTTT; cdr3_aa: CAWSTGTGTSPLHF; clone_size: -; j_call: TRBJ1-6; v_call: TRBV30; d_call: TRBD1
cdr3_nt: TGCAGCGCCGGACAGACGAACACTGAAGCTTTCTTT; cdr3_aa: CSAGQTNTEAFF; clone_size: -; j_call: TRBJ1-1; v_call: TRBV29-1; d_call: -
cdr3_nt: TGTGCCAGCTCACCAGGTTTGGACAGGGCCTACGAGCAGTACTTC; cdr3_aa: CASSPGLDRAYEQYF; clone_size: -; j_call: TRBJ2-7; v_call: TRBV18; d_call: TRBD1
cdr3_nt: TGTGCCAGCAGGAGGACTCTAAGCGATGAAAAACTGTTTTTT; cdr3_aa: CASRRTLSDEKLFF; clone_size: -; j_call: TRBJ1-4; v_call: TRBV7-8; d_call: -
cdr3_nt: TGTGCCAGTAGTAGCTCCGGGACAGTGAACACTGAAGCTTTCTTT; cdr3_aa: CASSSSGTVNTEAFF; clone_size: -; j_call: TRBJ1-1; v_call: TRBV19; d_call: TRBD1
cdr3_nt: TGTGCCAGCAGTTTACGAGGGTCCCGTGAAGCTTTCTTT; cdr3_aa: CASSLRGSREAFF; clone_size: -; j_call: TRBJ1-1; v_call: TRBV28; d_call: -
cdr3_nt: TGTGCCAGCAGCCAGGCGGGGAAAGAGACCCAGTACTTC; cdr3_aa: CASSQAGKETQYF; clone_size: -; j_call: TRBJ2-5; v_call: TRBV28; d_call: -
cdr3_nt: TGTGCCAGCTCACCTACAGGGAACTACGAGCAGTACTTC; cdr3_aa: CASSPTGNYEQYF; clone_size: -; j_call: TRBJ2-7; v_call: TRBV18; d_call: -
cdr3_nt: TGTGCCAGCAGCCCGAAAGCGGGGCTCAATGAGCAGTTCTTC; cdr3_aa: CASSPKAGLNEQFF; clone_size: -; j_call: TRBJ2-1; v_call: TRBV7-9; d_call: TRBD2
cdr3_nt: TGTGCCAGCAGCTTCGGACTAGCGGGGCACAATGAGCAGTTCTTC; cdr3_aa: CASSFGLAGHNEQFF; clone_size: -; j_call: TRBJ2-1; v_call: TRBV7-6; d_call: TRBD2
cdr3_nt: TGTGCCAGCAGCTCCCAGGGGGCGGGGGCCTACAATGAGCAGTTCTTC; cdr3_aa: CASSSQGAGAYNEQFF; clone_size: -; j_call: TRBJ2-1; v_call: TRBV7-6; d_call: -
cdr3_nt: TGTGCCAGCTCACCTTCTCACAGCCGCTCTGGAAACACCATATATTTT; cdr3_aa: CASSPSHSRSGNTIYF; clone_size: -; j_call: TRBJ1-3; v_call: TRBV18; d_call: -
cdr3_nt: TGTGCCAGCAGCAGGACTAGCGGGAGGGCGGCCTACGAGCAGTACTTC; cdr3_aa: CASSRTSGRAAYEQYF; clone_size: -; j_call: TRBJ2-7; v_call: TRBV7-9; d_call: TRBD2
cdr3_nt: TGTGCCAGCTCACCGTACAGGGGTGACCCTCCTTCACCCCTCCACTTT; cdr3_aa: CASSPYRGDPPSPLHF; clone_size: few; j_call: TRBJ1-6; v_call: TRBV18; d_call: TRBD1
cdr3_nt: TGCAGCGTTGACAGGACAGGAAACACAGATACGCAGTATTTT; cdr3_aa: CSVDRTGNTDTQYF; clone_size: -; j_call: TRBJ2-3; v_call: TRBV29-1; d_call: TRBD1
cdr3_nt: TGTGCCAGCAGTTACTCGTGGTCTCCTAGCCAAGAGACCCAGTACTTC; cdr3_aa: CASSYSWSPSQETQYF; clone_size: -; j_call: TRBJ2-5; v_call: TRBV6-5; d_call: -
cdr3_nt: TGCGCCAGCAGTGAGGCTAGCGGGAGGCTGGGCGAGCAGTACTTC; cdr3_aa: CASSEASGRLGEQYF; clone_size: -; j_call: TRBJ2-7; v_call: TRBV10-2; d_call: TRBD2
cdr3_nt: TGTGCCAGCAGACGGACAGGGGTTCGTAAAGAATACGAGCAGTACTTC; cdr3_aa: CASRRTGVRKEYEQYF; clone_size: -; j_call: TRBJ2-7; v_call: TRBV27; d_call: TRBD1
cdr3_nt: TGTGCCAGCAGCGTAGCTGGGGACAGGAGCTATGGCTACACCTTC; cdr3_aa: CASSVAGDRSYGYTF; clone_size: -; j_call: TRBJ1-2; v_call: TRBV9; d_call: TRBD1
cdr3_nt: TGCGCCAGCAGCTTGGACAGTCATTCCTACGAGCAGTACTTC; cdr3_aa: CASSLDSHSYEQYF; clone_size: -; j_call: TRBJ2-7; v_call: TRBV5-1; d_call: -
cdr3_nt: TGTGCCAGCAGTCCGAACGGGAGGGCCAATTACGAGCAGTACTTC; cdr3_aa: CASSPNGRANYEQYF; clone_size: -; j_call: TRBJ2-7; v_call: TRBV27; d_call: TRBD2
cdr3_nt: TGTGCCAGTAGTCGGACAGGAAGGCGAACTGAAGCTTTCTTT; cdr3_aa: CASSRTGRRTEAFF; clone_size: -; j_call: TRBJ1-1; v_call: TRBV19; d_call: TRBD1
cdr3_nt: TGTGCCAGCAGCCTTGACTGGTTGCCTCCCTACGAGCAGTACTTC; cdr3_aa: CASSLDWLPPYEQYF; clone_size: -; j_call: TRBJ2-7; v_call: TRBV7-9; d_call: -
cdr3_nt: TGTGCCAGCAGCTTAGATTCCGTGGGGGGGCGCAATCAGCCCCAGCATTTT; cdr3_aa: CASSLDSVGGRNQPQHF; clone_size: few; j_call: TRBJ1-5; v_call: TRBV7-9; d_call: -
cdr3_nt: TGTGCCAGCAGTGGGACTAGCGGGACCACAGATACGCAGTATTTT; cdr3_aa: CASSGTSGTTDTQYF; clone_size: -; j_call: TRBJ2-3; v_call: TRBV2; d_call: TRBD2
cdr3_nt: TGTGCCATCACGGGGGGAACAATGGACACCATATATTTT; cdr3_aa: CAITGGTMDTIYF; clone_size: -; j_call: TRBJ1-3; v_call: TRBV10-3; d_call: -
cdr3_nt: TGTGCCAGCTCACCTCGAGTAGAGAACACTGAAGCTTTCTTT; cdr3_aa: CASSPRVENTEAFF; clone_size: -; j_call: TRBJ1-1; v_call: TRBV18; d_call: -
cdr3_nt: TGTGCCAGCAGCCTCATGAGGTTCTTATTTGGCAATCAGCCCCAGCATTTT; cdr3_aa: CASSLMRFLFGNQPQHF; clone_size: -; j_call: TRBJ1-5; v_call: TRBV11-3; d_call: -